The 23 T cell receptor beta chains below come from one sample, sequenced in a study of graft-versus-host responses after intestinal transplantation. Profiling relied on immunoSEQ multiplex PCR, and the TCRdb table lists in-frame clones only, not all of them. The sample records just over 40,000 clones, about 90% being singletons. The material was PBMCs, obtained 300 to 320 days after intestinal transplant. All receptors come from a human patient who received an intestinal transplant, so some T cells may come from the graft donor.

The gene calls are TRBV28 and TRBJ1-6; weak D call: TRBD1 (5 bases). CDR1 MDHEN and CDR2 SYDVKM come from the germline V gene. The V end lost 5 bases, the J end lost 9 bases, and 11 bases lay between the germline ends. There are 13 residues in the CDR3. The CDR3 DNA is TGTGCCAGCAGTGGGGGGAGTAGTTCACCCCTCCACTTT. Translation: CASSGGSSSPLHF.

The genes are TRBV29-1 and TRBJ1-1, with TRBD1 matching over 8 bases. The V segment lost 6 bases and the J segment 0 bases; nucleotides outside the gene matches: 6. The CDR3 runs 14 residues. Germline assignment: CDR1 SQVTM and CDR2 ANQGSEA. The CDR3 spells CSVDRGFMNTEAFF. As DNA, the CDR3 is TGCAGCGTCGACAGGGGCTTCATGAACACTGAAGCTTTCTTT.

The J gene is TRBJ2-7, the V gene TRBV7-6; 9 positions agree with TRBD2. The CDR3 loop spans 17 amino acids. The trim removed 5 bases at V and 3 bases at J, leaving 14 bases unmatched. CDR1 and CDR2 from the germline V gene are SGHVS and FNYEAQ. The CDR3: CASSHLSAGGRFYEQYF. Here the CDR3 DNA reads TGTGCCAGCAGCCACCTCTCAGCGGGGGGAAGGTTCTACGAGCAGTACTTC.

The chain combines TRBV14 with TRBJ1-2; no clear D gene. Germline V gene data show CDR1 as SGHDN and CDR2 as FVKESK. The germline V and J ends were trimmed by 4 bases and 4 bases, with 16 bases remaining between them. The CDR3 consists of 15 residues. CDR3 nucleotides: TGTGCCAGCAGCCCCCTTCGGGGAAGTCTCTATGGCTACACCTTC. Its translation is CASSPLRGSLYGYTF.

The J gene is TRBJ1-5, the V gene TRBV28; weak D call: TRBD1 (5 bases). The ends were cut back, 5 bases at V and 0 bases at J, with 11 bases in the middle. Germline V lookup: CDR1 MDHEN, CDR2 SYDVKM. The CDR3 runs 15 residues. CDR3 residues: CASSKGTASNQPQHF. The CDR3 coding sequence is TGTGCCAGCAGTAAAGGGACGGCTAGCAATCAGCCCCAGCATTTT.

The count of this clone is one. The chain links TRBV11-2 to TRBJ2-1, with TRBD2 matching 10 bases. This CDR3 spans 15 amino acids. Germline V gives CDR1 SGHAT, CDR2 FQNNGV. After removal of 1 base from V and 6 bases from J, the junction contained 3 bases not matched to a gene. The CDR3: CASSLGLAGANEQFF. For the CDR3, the DNA is TGTGCCAGCAGCTTAGGGCTAGCGGGGGCCAATGAGCAGTTCTTC.

The CDR3 DNA follows: TGTGCCAGCAGTGTTACACTTGAGGAGACCCAGTACTTC. Translation: CASSVTLEETQYF. The chain combines TRBV6-1 with TRBJ2-5, with unresolved D. Germline CDR1 MNHNS, CDR2 SASEGT. Between the trimmed V and J ends, which lost 4 bases and 5 bases, there was a span of 11 bases. The CDR3 spans 13 residues.

The chain uses TRBV5-4 and TRBJ2-2, with D possibly being TRBD2 (5 bases). Trimming cost V 8 bases and J 4 bases, with 12 bases left between them. This CDR3 has 13 amino acids. Germline CDR1 SGHNT, CDR2 YYREEE (reference sequence). CDR3 loop: CASYLAGTGELFF. CDR3 nucleotides: TGTGCCAGTTATCTAGCTGGCACCGGGGAGCTGTTTTTT.

This clone has only one observation. V and J are TRBV5-1 and TRBJ1-1; TRBD1 aligns across 9 bases. The junction had 3 bases not matched to a gene; V was cut back by 2 bases and J by 7 bases. CDR3 size: 13 residues. CDR1 and CDR2 (germline): SGHRS, YFSETQ. The CDR3 DNA is TGCGCCAGCAGCTTCGACAGGGGGATTGAAGCTTTCTTT. This encodes CASSFDRGIEAFF.

V and J are TRBV9 and TRBJ1-2, with D unresolved. Germline CDR1 and CDR2: SGDLS and YYNGEE. This CDR3 is 13 amino acids long. V was pared by 0 bases and J by 8 bases, with 11 bases between. The CDR3 region is CASSVGPGEGYTF. Here the CDR3 DNA reads TGTGCCAGCAGCGTAGGCCCCGGGGAGGGCTACACCTTC.

V usage is TRBV7-9 and J usage is TRBJ2-7; TRBD1 is a possible D gene (6 bases). CDR1 and CDR2 (germline): SEHNR, FQNEAQ (reference sequence). Trimming took 5 bases from V and 4 from J, leaving 18 bases between them. This CDR3 region has 15 residues. The CDR3 DNA reads as TGTGCCAGCAGCCTAGACCGGGACACCTTATACGAGCAGTACTTC. This sequence encodes CASSLDRDTLYEQYF.

The rearrangement joins TRBV5-1 to TRBJ2-5; 7 nucleotides agree with TRBD1. The J call may not be correct, given that the DNA end is closer to TRBJ2-7. From germline, CDR1 is SGHRS and CDR2 YFSETQ. The CDR3 contains 15 residues. As DNA, the CDR3 is TGCGCCAGCAGCCCCCCCTGGACAGGATCCTACGAGCAGTACTTC. It is translated as CASSPPWTGSYEQYF.

This chain uses TRBV5-1 with TRBJ2-3; 7 nucleotides line up with TRBD2. This CDR3 comprises 15 residues. V gave up 4 bases and J gave up 2 bases; unmatched junction bases: 7. CDR1 is SGHRS and CDR2 is YFSETQ in the germline V gene. CDR3 in amino acids: CASSMSGASTDTQYF. In nucleotides, the CDR3 is TGCGCCAGCAGCATGAGCGGGGCATCCACAGATACGCAGTATTTT.

The chain couples TRBV28 to TRBJ2-7; D is possibly TRBD2 (5 bases). Trimming shortened V by 4 bases and J by 2 bases, and 9 bases separated the two germline ends. The V gene's germline CDR1 is MDHEN and CDR2 SYDVKM. The CDR3 extends over 13 amino acids. The CDR3 reads CASSWTGTYEQYF. DNA for the CDR3: TGTGCCAGCAGTTGGACGGGGACCTACGAGCAGTACTTC.

The chain recombines TRBV5-5 with TRBJ2-7, with 9 bases that match TRBD1. The CDR3 sequence is 15 residues long. Germline V lookup: CDR1 SGHKS, CDR2 YYEKEE (reference sequence). V was clipped by 2 bases and J by 3 bases; unmatched bases: 6. CDR3 residues: CASSLWDRALYEQYF. In nucleotides, the CDR3 is TGTGCCAGCAGCTTATGGGACAGGGCCCTCTACGAGCAGTACTTC.

This clone was seen a single time. V usage is TRBV6-5 and J usage is TRBJ1-2; D ambiguous. The germline V gene encodes CDR1 MNHEY and CDR2 SVGAGI. V was shortened by 5 bases and J by 0 bases, with 13 bases between the two germline ends. This CDR3 is built from 15 residues. The CDR3 spells CASSAYVGPNYGYTF. Written as DNA, the CDR3 is TGTGCCAGCAGTGCCTACGTCGGGCCTAACTATGGCTACACCTTC.

The gene calls are TRBV2 and TRBJ2-7; D is uncertain. Deletions cut 7 bases from V and 4 bases from J, with 14 bases between. From germline, CDR1 is SNHLY and CDR2 FYNNEI. This CDR3 contains 13 residues. CDR3 DNA sequence: TGTGCCAGCACTAACTCAACAGCTTACGAGCAGTACTTC. It translates to CASTNSTAYEQYF.

This chain connects TRBV28 to TRBJ2-7; unclear D gene. Germline CDR1 is MDHEN and CDR2 is SYDVKM. V shed 4 bases and J shed 6 bases, with 7 bases lying between them. This CDR3 is 11 amino acids long. The CDR3, as DNA: TGTGCCAGCAGTTGGGTTCGCGAGCAGTACTTC. Translated, it gives CASSWVREQYF.

This chain joins TRBV5-6 and TRBJ2-5; D call uncertain. The CDR3 is made up of 12 amino acids. Germline CDR1 and CDR2: SGHDT and YYEEEE. V lost 1 base and J lost 1, with 2 bases in between. The CDR3 protein is CASSLPQETQYF. In DNA, the CDR3 is TGTGCCAGCAGCTTGCCCCAAGAGACCCAGTACTTC. Using reference TRBV5-6 and TRBJ2-5 for the parts outside the CDR3, the full variable domain is DAGVTQSPTHLIKTRGQQVTLRCSPKSGHDTVSWYQQALGQGPQFIFQYYEEEERQRGNFPDRFSGHQFPNYSSELNVNALLLGDSALYLCASSLPQETQYFGPGTRLLVL.

The chain employs TRBV6-1 and TRBJ1-1; 12 nucleotides match TRBD1. The V segment lost 6 bases and the J segment 1 base; nucleotides outside the gene matches: 3. Germline CDR1 and CDR2: MNHNS and SASEGT. CDR3 size: 15 residues. The CDR3 nucleotides read TGTGCCAGCAGGGGACAGGGGGCGGGGAACACTGAAGCTTTCTTT. Encoded protein: CASRGQGAGNTEAFF.

The rearrangement joins TRBV28 to TRBJ2-5; D might be TRBD2 (5 bases). CDR1 MDHEN and CDR2 SYDVKM come from the germline V gene. V was clipped by 2 bases and J by 3 bases, with 10 bases between them. The CDR3 has 14 residues. DNA of the CDR3: TGTGCCAGCAGTTTAATAGGTAGCGAAGAGACCCAGTACTTC. This encodes CASSLIGSEETQYF.

The chain joins TRBV7-3 to TRBJ2-1; 14 bases match TRBD2. The germline V gene encodes CDR1 SGHTA and CDR2 FQGTGA. With 5 bases clipped from V and 7 bases from J, the junction kept 7 bases outside the gene matches. This CDR3 is 16 amino acids long. Here the CDR3 DNA reads TGTGCCAGCAGCCTAAGAGGGACTAGCGGGGGAAATGAGCAGTTCTTC. Protein: CASSLRGTSGGNEQFF.

The chain combines TRBV7-2 with TRBJ2-1; 7 positions agree with TRBD1. Germline CDR1 reads SGHTA; CDR2 reads FQGNSA. There are 14 residues in the CDR3. J was trimmed by 8 bases and V by 1 base; bases with no gene match: 5. CDR3 in amino acids: CASSLGYRGHEQFF. As DNA, the CDR3 is TGTGCCAGCAGCTTAGGATACAGGGGCCATGAGCAGTTCTTC.